This T cell receptor beta chain comes out of a study of cytotoxic CD8 clonotypes in ibrutinib-treated CLL. Study-wide context: Responses comprised 24 partial and 2 complete; at median approximately 70 months, 14 remained remitted and some twelve progressed.

Data came from immunoSEQ multiplex PCR; TCRdb stores just in-frame clones and leaves some out. The table lists about 160,000 clones, about 80% of them singletons. Germline assignment: CDR1 SEHNR and CDR2 FQNEAQ (reference sequence). This CDR3 is built from 12 residues. Deletions cut 8 bases from V and 4 bases from J, with 12 bases between. Broader study findings: There were few public clonotypes, and on treatment they contracted or stayed stable.

This clone was seen once. The antigen remains undetermined. This TCR was recovered from a human donor with chronic lymphocytic leukemia. This chain links TRBV7-9 with TRBJ2-7; D remains ambiguous. The source material was PBMCs, sampled after 24 months of ibrutinib treatment. CDR3 nucleotides: TGTGCCAGCGCGTTGACTTTGTACGAGCAGTACTTC. Its translation is CASALTLYEQYF. Filled out from reference TRBV7-9 and TRBJ2-7, the complete variable domain reads DTGVSQNPRHKITKRGQNVTFRCDPISEHNRLYWYRQTLGQGPEFLTYFQNEAQLEKSRLLSDRFSAERPKGSFSTLEIQRTEQGDSAMYLCASALTLYEQYFGPGTRLTVT.